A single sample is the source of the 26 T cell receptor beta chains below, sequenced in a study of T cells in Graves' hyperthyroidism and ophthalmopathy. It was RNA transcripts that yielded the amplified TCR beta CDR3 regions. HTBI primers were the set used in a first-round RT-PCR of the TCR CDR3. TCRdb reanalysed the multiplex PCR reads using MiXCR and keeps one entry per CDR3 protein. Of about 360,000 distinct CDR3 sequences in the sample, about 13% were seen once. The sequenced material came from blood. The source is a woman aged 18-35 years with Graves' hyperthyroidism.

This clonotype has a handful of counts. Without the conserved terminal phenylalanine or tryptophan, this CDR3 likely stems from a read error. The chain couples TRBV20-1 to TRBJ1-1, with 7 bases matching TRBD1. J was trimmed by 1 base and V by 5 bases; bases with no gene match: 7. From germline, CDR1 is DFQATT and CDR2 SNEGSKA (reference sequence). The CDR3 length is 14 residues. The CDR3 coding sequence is TGCAGTGCTCCCATCAGGGGGACGAACACTGAAGCTTTCCTT. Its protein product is CSAPIRGTNTEAFL.

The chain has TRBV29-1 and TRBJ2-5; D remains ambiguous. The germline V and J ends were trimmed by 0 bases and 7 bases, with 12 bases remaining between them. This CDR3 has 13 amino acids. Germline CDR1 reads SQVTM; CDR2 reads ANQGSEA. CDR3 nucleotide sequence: TGCAGCGTTGAAGATAGGAATAGGGTGACCCAGTACTTC. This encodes CSVEDRNRVTQYF.

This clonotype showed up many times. CDR3 nucleotide sequence: TGTGCCAGCCGGCTGGGTCAGGGGGCGACTGAAGCTTTCTTT. Translation: CASRLGQGATEAFF. V and J are TRBV2 and TRBJ1-1; 8 nucleotides match TRBD1. CDR3 size: 14 residues. Germline lookup yields CDR1 SNHLY and CDR2 FYNNEI. The V and J ends lost 8 bases and 5 bases, in that order; junction bases with no gene match: 10.

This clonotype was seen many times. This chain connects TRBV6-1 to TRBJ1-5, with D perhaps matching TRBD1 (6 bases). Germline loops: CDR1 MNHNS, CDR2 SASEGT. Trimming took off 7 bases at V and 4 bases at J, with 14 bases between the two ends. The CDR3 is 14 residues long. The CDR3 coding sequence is TGTGCCAGCACAAAACAGGGTGGTAATCAGCCCCAGCATTTT. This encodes CASTKQGGNQPQHF.

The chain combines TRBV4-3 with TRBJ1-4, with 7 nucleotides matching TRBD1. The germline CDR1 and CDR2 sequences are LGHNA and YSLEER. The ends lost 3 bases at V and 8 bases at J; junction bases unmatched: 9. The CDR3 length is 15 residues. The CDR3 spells CASSQNRGPLEKLFF. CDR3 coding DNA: TGCGCCAGCAGCCAGAACAGGGGCCCTCTAGAAAAACTGTTTTTT.

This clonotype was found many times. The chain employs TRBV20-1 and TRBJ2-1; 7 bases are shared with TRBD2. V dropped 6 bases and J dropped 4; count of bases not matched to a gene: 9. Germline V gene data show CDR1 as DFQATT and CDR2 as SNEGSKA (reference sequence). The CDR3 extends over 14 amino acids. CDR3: CSAQSGATYNEQFF. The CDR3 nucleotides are TGCAGTGCGCAGAGCGGGGCGACTTACAATGAGCAGTTCTTC.

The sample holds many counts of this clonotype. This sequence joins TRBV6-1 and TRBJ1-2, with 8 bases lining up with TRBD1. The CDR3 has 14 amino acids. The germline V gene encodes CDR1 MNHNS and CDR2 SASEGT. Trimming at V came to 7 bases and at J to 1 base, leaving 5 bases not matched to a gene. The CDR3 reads CASKSTGDNYGYTF. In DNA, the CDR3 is TGTGCCAGCAAATCGACAGGGGATAACTATGGCTACACCTTC.

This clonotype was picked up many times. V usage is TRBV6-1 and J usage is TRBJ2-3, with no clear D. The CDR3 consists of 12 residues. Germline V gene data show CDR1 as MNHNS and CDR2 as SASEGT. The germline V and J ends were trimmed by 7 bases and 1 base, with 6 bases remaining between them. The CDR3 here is CASTWGTDTQYF. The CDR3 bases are TGTGCCAGCACTTGGGGCACAGATACGCAGTATTTT.

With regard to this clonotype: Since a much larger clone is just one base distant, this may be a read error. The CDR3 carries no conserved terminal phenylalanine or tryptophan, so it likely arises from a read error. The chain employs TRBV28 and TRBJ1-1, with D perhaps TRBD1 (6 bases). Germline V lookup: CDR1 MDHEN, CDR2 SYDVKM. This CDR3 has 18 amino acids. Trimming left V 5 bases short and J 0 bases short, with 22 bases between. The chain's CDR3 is CASSPRRGSVPVNTEAFL. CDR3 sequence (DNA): TGTGCCAGCAGTCCCCGTAGGGGGTCTGTGCCCGTGAACACTGAAGCTTTCCTT.

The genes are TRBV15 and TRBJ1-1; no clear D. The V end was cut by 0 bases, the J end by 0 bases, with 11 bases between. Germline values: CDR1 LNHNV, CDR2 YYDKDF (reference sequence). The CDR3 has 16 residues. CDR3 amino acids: CATSRESPSMNTEAFF. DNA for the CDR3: TGTGCCACCAGCAGAGAGAGTCCAAGCATGAACACTGAAGCTTTCTTT.

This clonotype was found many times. CDR3 coding DNA: TGCAGTGCTGGAGCGTTCCGTTTGAGTCAGCCCCAGCATTTT. Its translation is CSAGAFRLSQPQHF. This chain joins TRBV20-1 and TRBJ1-5, with D hard to call. Germline CDR1 DFQATT, CDR2 SNEGSKA (reference sequence). Trimming shortened V by 5 bases and J by 6 bases, and 17 bases separated the two germline ends. This CDR3 is 14 amino acids long.

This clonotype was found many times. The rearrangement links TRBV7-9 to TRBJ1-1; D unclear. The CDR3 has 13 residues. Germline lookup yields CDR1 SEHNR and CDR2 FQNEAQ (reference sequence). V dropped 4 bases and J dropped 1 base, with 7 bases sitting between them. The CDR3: CASSYPGNTEAFF. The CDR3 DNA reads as TGTGCCAGCAGCTACCCAGGGAACACTGAAGCTTTCTTT. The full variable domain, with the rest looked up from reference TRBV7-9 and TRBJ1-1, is DTGVSQNPRHKITKRGQNVTFRCDPISEHNRLYWYRQTLGQGPEFLTYFQNEAQLEKSRLLSDRFSAERPKGSFSTLEIQRTEQGDSAMYLCASSYPGNTEAFFGQGTRLTVV.

The CDR3 region has the DNA TGCGCCAGCAGCAAGAGCGGGGAACCCGGGGAGACCCAGTACTTC. It encodes CASSKSGEPGETQYF. V is TRBV5-1 and J is TRBJ2-5; 7 positions agree with TRBD2. V dropped 4 bases and J dropped 5; count of bases not matched to a gene: 11. The germline CDR1 and CDR2 sequences are SGHRS and YFSETQ. CDR3 length: 15 amino acids.

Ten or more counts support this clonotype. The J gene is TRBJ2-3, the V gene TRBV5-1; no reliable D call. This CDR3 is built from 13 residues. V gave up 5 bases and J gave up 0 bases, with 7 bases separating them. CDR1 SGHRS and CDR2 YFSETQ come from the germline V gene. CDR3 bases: TGCGCCAGCAGGGACCGTAGCACAGATACGCAGTATTTT. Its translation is CASRDRSTDTQYF.

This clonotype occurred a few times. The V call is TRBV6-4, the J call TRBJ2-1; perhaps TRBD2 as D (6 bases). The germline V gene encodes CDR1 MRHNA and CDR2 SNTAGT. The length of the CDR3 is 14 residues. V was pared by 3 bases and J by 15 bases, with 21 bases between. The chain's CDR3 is CASSESWDSSLRFF. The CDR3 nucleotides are TGTGCCAGCAGTGAGAGTTGGGACTCGTCGCTGCGGTTCTTC.

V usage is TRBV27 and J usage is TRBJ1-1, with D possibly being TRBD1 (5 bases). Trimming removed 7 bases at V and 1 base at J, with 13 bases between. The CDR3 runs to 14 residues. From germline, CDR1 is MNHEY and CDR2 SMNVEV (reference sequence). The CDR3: CASKVGQANTEAFF. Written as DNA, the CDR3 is TGTGCCAGCAAGGTGGGGCAGGCGAACACTGAAGCTTTCTTT.

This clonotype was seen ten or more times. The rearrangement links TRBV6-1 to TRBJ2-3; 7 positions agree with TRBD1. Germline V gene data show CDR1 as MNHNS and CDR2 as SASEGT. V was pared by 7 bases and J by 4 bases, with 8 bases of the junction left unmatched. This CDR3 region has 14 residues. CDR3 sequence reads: CASTEGQGADTQYF. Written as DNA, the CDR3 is TGTGCCAGCACCGAGGGCCAGGGGGCAGATACGCAGTATTTT.

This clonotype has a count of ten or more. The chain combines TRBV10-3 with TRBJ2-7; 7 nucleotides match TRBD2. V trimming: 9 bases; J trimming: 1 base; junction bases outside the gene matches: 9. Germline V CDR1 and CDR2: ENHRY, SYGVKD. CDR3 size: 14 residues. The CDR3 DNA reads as TGTGCCATTTCGGAGGCGGGAGCGTCCTACGAGCAGTACTTC. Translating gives CAISEAGASYEQYF.

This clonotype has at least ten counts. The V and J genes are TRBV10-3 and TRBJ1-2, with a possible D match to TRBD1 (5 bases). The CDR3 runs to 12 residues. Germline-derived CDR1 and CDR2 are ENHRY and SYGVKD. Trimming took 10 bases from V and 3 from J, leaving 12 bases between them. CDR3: CATQGPDYGYTF. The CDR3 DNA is TGTGCCACGCAGGGTCCGGACTATGGCTACACCTTC.

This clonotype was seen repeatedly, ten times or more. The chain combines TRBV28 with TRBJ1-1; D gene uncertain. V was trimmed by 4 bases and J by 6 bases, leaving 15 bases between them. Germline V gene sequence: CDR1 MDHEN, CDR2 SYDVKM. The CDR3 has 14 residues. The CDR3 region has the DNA TGTGCCAGCAGTTCGGGAGTCAATTATCCTGAAGCTTTCTTT. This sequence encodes CASSSGVNYPEAFF.

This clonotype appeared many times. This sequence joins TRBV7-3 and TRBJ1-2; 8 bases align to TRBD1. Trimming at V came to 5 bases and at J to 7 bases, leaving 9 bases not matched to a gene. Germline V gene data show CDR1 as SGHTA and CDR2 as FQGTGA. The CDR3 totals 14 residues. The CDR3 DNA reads TGTGCCAGCAGCGCCCAGGGGGCTGGAGGTGGCTACACCTTC. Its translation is CASSAQGAGGGYTF.

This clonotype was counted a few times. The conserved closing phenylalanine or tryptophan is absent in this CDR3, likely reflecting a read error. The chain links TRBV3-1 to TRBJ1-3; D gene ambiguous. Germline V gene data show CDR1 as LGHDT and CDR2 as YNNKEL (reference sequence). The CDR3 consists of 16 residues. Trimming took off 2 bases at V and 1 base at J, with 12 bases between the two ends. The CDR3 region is CASSQYLHESGNTIYL. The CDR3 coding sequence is TGTGCCAGCAGCCAATACTTACATGAGTCTGGAAACACCATATATCTT.

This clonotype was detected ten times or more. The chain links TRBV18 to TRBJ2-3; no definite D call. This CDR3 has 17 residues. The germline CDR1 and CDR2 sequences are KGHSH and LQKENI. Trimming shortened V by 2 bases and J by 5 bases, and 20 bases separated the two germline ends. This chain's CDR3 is CASSPALWAQMGDTQYF. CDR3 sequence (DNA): TGTGCCAGCTCACCAGCGCTTTGGGCCCAAATGGGAGATACGCAGTATTTT.

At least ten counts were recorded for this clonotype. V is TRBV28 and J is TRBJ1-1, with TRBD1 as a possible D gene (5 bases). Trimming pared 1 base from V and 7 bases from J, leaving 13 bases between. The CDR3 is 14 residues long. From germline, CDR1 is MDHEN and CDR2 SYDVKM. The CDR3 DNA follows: TGTGCCAGCAGTTTATCCGGGGACGCGAATGAAGCTTTCTTT. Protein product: CASSLSGDANEAFF. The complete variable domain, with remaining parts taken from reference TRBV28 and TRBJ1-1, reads DVKVTQSSRYLVKRTGEKVFLECVQDMDHENMFWYRQDPGLGLRLIYFSYDVKMKEKGDIPEGYSVSREKKERFSLILESASTNQTSMYLCASSLSGDANEAFFGQGTRLTVV.

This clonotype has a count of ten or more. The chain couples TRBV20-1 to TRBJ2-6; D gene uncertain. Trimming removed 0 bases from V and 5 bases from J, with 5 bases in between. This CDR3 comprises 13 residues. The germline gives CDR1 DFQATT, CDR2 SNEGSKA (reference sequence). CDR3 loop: CSARDYRANVLTF. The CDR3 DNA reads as TGCAGTGCTAGAGATTATAGGGCCAACGTCCTGACTTTC.

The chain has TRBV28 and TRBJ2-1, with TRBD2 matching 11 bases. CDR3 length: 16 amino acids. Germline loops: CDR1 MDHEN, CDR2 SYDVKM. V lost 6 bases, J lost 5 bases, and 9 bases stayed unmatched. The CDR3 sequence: CASSPVLAGGDNEQFF. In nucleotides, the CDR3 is TGTGCCAGCAGCCCCGTGCTAGCGGGAGGAGACAATGAGCAGTTCTTC.